Following are 10 T cell receptor beta chains from one sample sequenced in a study of T-cell memory formation after mild COVID-19. TCRdb re-called the 5' RACE reads with MiXCR, one entry per CDR3 protein. The table shows around 510,000 distinct CDR3 sequences, with roughly 21% occurring only once. The sequenced sample consisted of PBMCs or a T cell subset sorted from them (not recorded which). These receptors all stem from an adult woman who had mild COVID-19 (a few samples of this study predate the infection). Cell type and time point are not known.

The table lists this clonotype with a few counts. J is TRBJ2-2 and V is TRBV12-3 or TRBV12-4; TRBD1 matches at 9 bases. This CDR3 is 17 amino acids long. The V gene end was trimmed by 5 bases and the J gene end by 5 bases; junction bases not matched to a gene: 12. CDR3: CASSPIQGAPGTGELFF. For the CDR3, the DNA is TGTGCCAGCAGTCCTATACAGGGGGCGCCGGGGACCGGGGAGCTGTTTTTT.

The table lists this clonotype with a few counts. V usage is TRBV7-3 and J usage is TRBJ2-3; D unresolved. The CDR3 has 14 residues. Germline CDR1 reads SGHTA; CDR2 reads FQGTGA. V lost 0 bases and J lost 4, with 8 bases in between. The CDR3 DNA follows: TGTGCCAGCAGCTTAACAGGTTTTGCAGATACGCAGTATTTT. It specifies CASSLTGFADTQYF.

This chain connects TRBV14 to TRBJ2-2; possible D gene TRBD2, 5 bases. Germline V gene data show CDR1 as SGHDN and CDR2 as FVKESK. The CDR3 is made up of 15 amino acids. Trimming removed 0 bases at V and 3 bases at J, with 8 bases between. CDR3 bases: TGTGCCAGCAGCCAAGATAGGACTTACACCGGGGAGCTGTTTTTT. It yields the protein CASSQDRTYTGELFF.

This clonotype was counted only a few times. The genes are TRBV20-1 and TRBJ2-5; unclear D gene. Per germline, CDR1 DFQATT and CDR2 SNEGSKA (reference sequence). CDR3 size: 10 residues. V lost 0 bases and J 5 bases, leaving 1 base between the germline ends. The CDR3 is CSARDETQYF. As DNA, the CDR3 is TGCAGTGCTAGAGATGAGACCCAGTACTTC.

The sample holds a few counts of this clonotype. This sequence joins TRBV5-1 and TRBJ1-2, with 8 bases matching TRBD1. The V segment lost 4 bases and the J segment 6 bases; nucleotides outside the gene matches: 11. This CDR3 has 15 amino acids. Germline V lookup: CDR1 SGHRS, CDR2 YFSETQ. DNA of the CDR3: TGCGCCAGCAGCCCCGGACAGGGTGGCATCGATGGCTACACCTTC. It codes for CASSPGQGGIDGYTF.

V gene TRBV7-6 combines with J gene TRBJ2-2; 9 bases agree with TRBD1. From germline, CDR1 is SGHVS and CDR2 FNYEAQ. The ends lost 10 bases at V and 2 bases at J; junction bases unmatched: 14. This CDR3 contains 17 residues. The CDR3 coding sequence is TGTGCCACCCCGAGGGGTTACAGGGGGCAAAACACCGGGGAGCTGTTTTTT. Amino acids: CATPRGYRGQNTGELFF.

The sample holds a few counts of this clonotype. V usage is TRBV15 and J usage is TRBJ2-7, with 10 bases identical to TRBD1. Germline lookup yields CDR1 LNHNV and CDR2 YYDKDF (reference sequence). V trimming: 1 base; J trimming: 7 bases; junction bases outside the gene matches: 10. This CDR3 region has 16 residues. CDR3 residues: CATSRGRQGAFGEQYF. The CDR3 bases are TGTGCCACCAGCAGAGGTAGACAGGGGGCATTTGGGGAGCAGTACTTC.

This clonotype has only a few counts. The V and J genes are TRBV7-2 and TRBJ2-3, with 14 positions matching TRBD2. The CDR3 is 14 amino acids. V lost 6 bases, J lost 11 bases, and 7 bases stayed unmatched. Germline V gene sequence: CDR1 SGHTA, CDR2 FQGNSA. CDR3 loop: CASRTSGGALEQYF. CDR3 bases: TGTGCCAGCAGGACTAGCGGGGGGGCCCTCGAGCAGTATTTT. The full variable domain, completed using reference TRBV7-2 and TRBJ2-3, is GAGVSQSPSNKVTEKGKDVELRCDPISGHTALYWYRQSLGQGLEFLIYFQGNSAPDKSGLPSDRFSAERTGGSVSTLTIQRTQQEDSAVYLCASRTSGGALEQYFGPGTRLTVL.

The J gene is TRBJ1-2, the V gene TRBV24-1, with TRBD1 matching over 7 bases. There are 14 residues in the CDR3. The germline V gene has CDR1 KGHDR and CDR2 SFDVKD. After removal of 10 bases from V and 4 bases from J, the junction contained 11 bases not matched to a gene. CDR3 residues: CATSSTGAGYGYTF. CDR3 nucleotides: TGTGCCACAAGTTCCACAGGGGCCGGCTATGGCTACACCTTC.

A few counts support this clonotype. V and J are TRBV20-1 and TRBJ1-1; D might be TRBD1 (6 bases). The CDR3 extends over 13 amino acids. The V and J ends lost 6 bases and 4 bases respectively, with 15 bases between them. Germline V gene sequence: CDR1 DFQATT, CDR2 SNEGSKA (reference sequence). DNA for the CDR3: TGCAGTGCCATGACGCCCAGGGGCACTGAAGCTTTCTTT. It translates to CSAMTPRGTEAFF.